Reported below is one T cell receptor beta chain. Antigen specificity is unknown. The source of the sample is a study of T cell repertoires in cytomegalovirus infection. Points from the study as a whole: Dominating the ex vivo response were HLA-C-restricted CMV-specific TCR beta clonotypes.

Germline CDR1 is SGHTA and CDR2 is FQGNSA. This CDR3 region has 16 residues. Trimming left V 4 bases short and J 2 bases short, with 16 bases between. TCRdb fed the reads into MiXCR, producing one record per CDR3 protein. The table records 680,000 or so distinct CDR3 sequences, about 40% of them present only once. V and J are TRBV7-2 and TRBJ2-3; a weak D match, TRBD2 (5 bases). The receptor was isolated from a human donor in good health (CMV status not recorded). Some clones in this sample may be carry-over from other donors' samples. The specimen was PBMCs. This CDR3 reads CASSSGFSLYTDTQYF. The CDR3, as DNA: TGTGCCAGCAGCTCGGGATTTTCTCTTTACACAGATACGCAGTATTTT.